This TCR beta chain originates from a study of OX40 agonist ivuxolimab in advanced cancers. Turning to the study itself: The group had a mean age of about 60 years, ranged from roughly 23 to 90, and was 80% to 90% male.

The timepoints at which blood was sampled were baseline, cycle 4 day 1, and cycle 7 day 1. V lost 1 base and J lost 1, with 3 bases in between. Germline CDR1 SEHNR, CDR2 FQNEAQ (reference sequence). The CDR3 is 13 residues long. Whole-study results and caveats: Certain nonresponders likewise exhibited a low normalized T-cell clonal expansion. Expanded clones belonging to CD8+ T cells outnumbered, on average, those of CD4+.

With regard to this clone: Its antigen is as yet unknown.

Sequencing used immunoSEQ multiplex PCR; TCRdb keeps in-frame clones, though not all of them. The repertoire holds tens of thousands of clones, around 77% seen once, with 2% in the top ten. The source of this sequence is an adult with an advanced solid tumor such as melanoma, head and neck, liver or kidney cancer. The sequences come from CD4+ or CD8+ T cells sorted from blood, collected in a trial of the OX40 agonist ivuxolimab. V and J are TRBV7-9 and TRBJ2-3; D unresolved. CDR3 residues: CASSLEGTDTQYF. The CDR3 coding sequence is TGTGCCAGCAGCTTAGAGGGCACAGATACGCAGTATTTT. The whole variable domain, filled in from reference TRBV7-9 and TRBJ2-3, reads DTGVSQNPRHKITKRGQNVTFRCDPISEHNRLYWYRQTLGQGPEFLTYFQNEAQLEKSRLLSDRFSAERPKGSFSTLEIQRTEQGDSAMYLCASSLEGTDTQYFGPGTRLTVL.